This T cell receptor (beta chain) was identified during a study of identical twins. Study findings and constraints: Donors were not followed over many years; analysis was cross-sectional.

MiXCR was run by TCRdb on the 5' RACE reads, yielding one entry per CDR3 protein. The sample lists about 720,000 distinct CDR3 sequences, around a sixth occurring once. Trimming removed 4 bases at V and 2 bases at J, with 11 bases between. Germline assignment: CDR1 SEHNR and CDR2 FQNEAQ (reference sequence). The CDR3 has 14 residues. Judged by abundance, this clonotype is medium-sized (0.01 to 0.1%). Antigen specificity is unknown. This sample also belongs to another study, concerning T cells expressing NK-cell markers.

The specimen was PBMCs. The chain links TRBV7-9 to TRBJ1-2; a possible D gene is TRBD1 (5 bases). This receptor was taken from a woman between 18 and 29 years old in good health. CDR3 protein: CASSYGSGNYGYTF. The DNA for the CDR3 is TGTGCCAGCAGCTACGGGTCAGGGAACTATGGCTACACCTTC.